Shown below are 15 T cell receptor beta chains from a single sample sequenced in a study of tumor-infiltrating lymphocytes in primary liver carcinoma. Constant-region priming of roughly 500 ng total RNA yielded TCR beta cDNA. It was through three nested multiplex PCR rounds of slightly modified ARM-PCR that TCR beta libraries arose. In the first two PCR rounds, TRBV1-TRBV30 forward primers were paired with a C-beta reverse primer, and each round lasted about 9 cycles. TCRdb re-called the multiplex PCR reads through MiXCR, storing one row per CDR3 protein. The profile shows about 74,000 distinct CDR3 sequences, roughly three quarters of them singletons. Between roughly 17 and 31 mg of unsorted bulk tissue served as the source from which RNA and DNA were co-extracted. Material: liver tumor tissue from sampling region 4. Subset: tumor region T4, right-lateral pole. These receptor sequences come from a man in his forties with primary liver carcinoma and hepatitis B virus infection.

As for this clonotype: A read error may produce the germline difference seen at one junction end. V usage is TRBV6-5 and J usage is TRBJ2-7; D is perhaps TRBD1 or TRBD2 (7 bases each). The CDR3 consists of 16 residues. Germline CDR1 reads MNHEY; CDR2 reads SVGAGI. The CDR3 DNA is TGTGCCTCCAGGGGGTCGGATGTGAAGCGGGACTACGATCAGTACTTC. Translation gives CASRGSDVKRDYDQYF.

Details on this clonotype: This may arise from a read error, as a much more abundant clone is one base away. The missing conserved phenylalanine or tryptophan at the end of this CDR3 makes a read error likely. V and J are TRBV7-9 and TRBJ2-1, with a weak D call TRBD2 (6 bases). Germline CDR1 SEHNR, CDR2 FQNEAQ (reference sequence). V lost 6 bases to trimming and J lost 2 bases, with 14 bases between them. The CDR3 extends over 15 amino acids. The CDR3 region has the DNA TGTGCCAGCAGTCCCGGGGCTAGCGCCTACAATGAGCAGTTCTTA. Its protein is CASSPGASAYNEQFL.

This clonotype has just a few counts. CDR3 DNA sequence: TGCAGTGCTAGATCAACTAGCGGGAGTGGTGAGCAGTTCTTC. Translating gives CSARSTSGSGEQFF. V usage is TRBV20-1 and J usage is TRBJ2-1; 11 bases fit TRBD2. The germline CDR1 and CDR2 sequences are DFQATT and SNEGSKA (reference sequence). V shed 2 bases and J 9 bases; nucleotides not matched to a gene: 6. CDR3 size: 14 residues.

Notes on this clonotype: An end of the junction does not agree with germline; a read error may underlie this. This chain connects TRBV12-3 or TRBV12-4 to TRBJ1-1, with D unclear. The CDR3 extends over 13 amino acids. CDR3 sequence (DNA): TGTGCCAGTAGTTTAGCACAGTACACTGAAACTTTCTTT. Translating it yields CASSLAQYTETFF.

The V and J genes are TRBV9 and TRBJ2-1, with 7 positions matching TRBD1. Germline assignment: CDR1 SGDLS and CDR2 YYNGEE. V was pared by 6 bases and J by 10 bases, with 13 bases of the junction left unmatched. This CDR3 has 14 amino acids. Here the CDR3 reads CASILKRDSGEQFF. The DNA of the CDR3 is TGTGCCAGCATCCTTAAGAGGGACAGTGGGGAGCAGTTCTTC.

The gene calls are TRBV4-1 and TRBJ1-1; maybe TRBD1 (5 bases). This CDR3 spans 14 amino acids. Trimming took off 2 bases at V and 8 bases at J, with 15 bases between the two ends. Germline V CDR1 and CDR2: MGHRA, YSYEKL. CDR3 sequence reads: CASSQITGGEEAFF. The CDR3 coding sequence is TGCGCCAGCAGCCAAATTACAGGAGGTGAGGAAGCTTTCTTT.

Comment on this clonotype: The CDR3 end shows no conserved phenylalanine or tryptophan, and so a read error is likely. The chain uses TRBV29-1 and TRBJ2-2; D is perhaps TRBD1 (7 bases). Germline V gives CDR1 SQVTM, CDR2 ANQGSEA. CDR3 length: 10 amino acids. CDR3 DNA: TGCAGAGTGGGGCAGGGGGGGCTGTTTCTT. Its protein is CRVGQGGLFL.

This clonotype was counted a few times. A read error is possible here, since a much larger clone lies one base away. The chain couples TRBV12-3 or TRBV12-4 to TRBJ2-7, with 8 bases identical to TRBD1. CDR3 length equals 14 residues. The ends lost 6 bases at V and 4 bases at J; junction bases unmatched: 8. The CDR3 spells CASSLGQGGYEQYF. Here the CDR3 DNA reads TGTGCCAGCAGCCTCGGACAGGGAGGTTACGAGCAGTACTTC.

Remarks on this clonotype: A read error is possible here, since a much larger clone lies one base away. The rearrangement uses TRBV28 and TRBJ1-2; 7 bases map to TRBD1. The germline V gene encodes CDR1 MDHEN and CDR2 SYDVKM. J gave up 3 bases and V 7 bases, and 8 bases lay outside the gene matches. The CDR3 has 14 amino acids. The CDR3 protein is CASKYRGRDYGYTF. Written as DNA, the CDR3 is TGTGCCAGCAAATACAGGGGTCGTGACTATGGCTACACCTTC.

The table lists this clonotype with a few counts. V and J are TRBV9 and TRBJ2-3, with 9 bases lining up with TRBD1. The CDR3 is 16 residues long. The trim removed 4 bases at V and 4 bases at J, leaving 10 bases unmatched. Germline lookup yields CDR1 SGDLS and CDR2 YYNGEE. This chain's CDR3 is CASSLGWTGAADTQYF. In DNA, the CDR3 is TGTGCCAGCAGCTTGGGATGGACAGGGGCCGCAGATACGCAGTATTTT. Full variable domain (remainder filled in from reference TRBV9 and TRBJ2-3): DSGVTQTPKHLITATGQRVTLRCSPRSGDLSVYWYQQSLDQGLQFLIQYYNGEERAKGNILERFSAQQFPDLHSELNLSSLELGDSALYFCASSLGWTGAADTQYFGPGTRLTVL.

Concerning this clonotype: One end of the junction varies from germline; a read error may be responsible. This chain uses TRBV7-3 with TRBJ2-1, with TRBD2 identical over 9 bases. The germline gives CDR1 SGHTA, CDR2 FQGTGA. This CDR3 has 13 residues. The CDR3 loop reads CASATSGDNELFF. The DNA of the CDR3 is TGTGCCAGCGCGACTAGCGGCGACAATGAGCTGTTCTTC. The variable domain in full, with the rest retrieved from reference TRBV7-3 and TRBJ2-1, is GAGVSQTPSNKVTEKGKYVELRCDPISGHTALYWYRQSLGQGPEFLIYFQGTGAADDSGLPNDRFFAVRPEGSVSTLKIQRTERGDSAVYLCASATSGDNELFFGPGTRLTVL.

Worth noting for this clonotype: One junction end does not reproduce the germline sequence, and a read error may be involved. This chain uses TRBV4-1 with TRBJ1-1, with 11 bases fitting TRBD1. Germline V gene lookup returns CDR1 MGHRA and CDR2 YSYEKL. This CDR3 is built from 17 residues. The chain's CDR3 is CANSRAGQGVMNTEAFF. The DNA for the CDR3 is TGCGCCAACAGCCGAGCGGGACAGGGGGTCATGAACACTGAAGCTTTCTTT.

The CDR3 region has the DNA TGTGCCAGCTCCTGGGAACAGAACTACGAGCAGTACTTC. Amino acid sequence: CASSWEQNYEQYF. The chain has TRBV6-1 and TRBJ2-7; D ambiguous. Germline V gene data show CDR1 as MNHNS and CDR2 as SASEGT. Trimming pared 8 bases from V and 3 bases from J, leaving 14 bases between. The CDR3 has 13 residues.

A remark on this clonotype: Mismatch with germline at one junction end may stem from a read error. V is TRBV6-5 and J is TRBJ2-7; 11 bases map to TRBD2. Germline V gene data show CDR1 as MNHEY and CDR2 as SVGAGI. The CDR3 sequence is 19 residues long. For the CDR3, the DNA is TGTGCCGGCAGCTACGCCTCGGATACCGGGACTAGCGGAACTTACGAGCAGTACTTC. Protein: CAGSYASDTGTSGTYEQYF.

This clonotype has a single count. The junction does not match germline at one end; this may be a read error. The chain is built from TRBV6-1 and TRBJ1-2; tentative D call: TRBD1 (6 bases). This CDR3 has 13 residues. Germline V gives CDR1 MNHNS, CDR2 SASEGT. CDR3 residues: CASGSGEGVLGTF. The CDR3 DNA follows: TGTGCCAGCGGCAGCGGGGAGGGGGTATTAGGCACTTTC.